These T cell receptor beta chains were read from a single sample in a study of shared clonotypes between healthy human individuals. Sequencing used immunoSEQ multiplex PCR; TCRdb keeps in-frame clones, though not all of them. The table shows some 500,000 clones, with around 95% occurring only once. The sample consisted of naive CD4+ T cells sorted from blood. Every receptor here comes from a woman aged 25 to 39 in good health. The CDR3 runs from the conserved cysteine through the conserved F or W. D genes are given only for firm matches. Only part of the rows carry a size: once, few, many, or a class if the clone is expanded.

D gene: TRBD2
J gene: TRBJ2-2
clone size: NA
V gene: TRBV5-1
CDR3 protein: CASSVRLLRERSGELFF
CDR3 DNA: TGCGCCAGCAGCGTACGACTTTTGCGGGAGAGGAGCGGGGAGCTGTTTTTT

D gene: TRBD1
J gene: TRBJ2-1
clone size: NA
V gene: TRBV4-2
CDR3 protein: CASSQDTTGTGHNEQFF
CDR3 DNA: TGTGCCAGCAGCCAAGACACTACCGGGACAGGGCACAATGAGCAGTTCTTC

D gene: NA
J gene: TRBJ1-1
clone size: NA
V gene: TRBV5-1
CDR3 protein: CASSPGLAEAFF
CDR3 DNA: TGCGCCAGCAGCCCTGGCCTAGCTGAAGCTTTCTTT

D gene: NA
J gene: TRBJ2-7
clone size: NA
V gene: TRBV28
CDR3 protein: CASSLYTRRYEQYF
CDR3 DNA: TGTGCCAGCAGTTTATACACCCGAAGGTACGAGCAGTACTTC

D gene: TRBD2
J gene: TRBJ2-5
clone size: NA
V gene: TRBV4-1
CDR3 protein: CASSQGPSGSGRETQYF
CDR3 DNA: TGCGCCAGCAGCCAAGGACCCAGCGGGAGCGGAAGAGAGACCCAGTACTTC

D gene: TRBD2
J gene: TRBJ2-3
clone size: NA
V gene: TRBV11-1
CDR3 protein: CASGTSGSRPDTQYF
CDR3 DNA: TGTGCCAGCGGAACTAGCGGGAGTCGCCCAGATACGCAGTATTTT

D gene: NA
J gene: TRBJ1-2
clone size: NA
V gene: TRBV14
CDR3 protein: CASSQDSAGAYGYTF
CDR3 DNA: TGTGCCAGCAGCCAAGATTCGGCAGGAGCCTATGGCTACACCTTC

D gene: TRBD2
J gene: TRBJ2-7
clone size: NA
V gene: TRBV9
CDR3 protein: CASSPSGSPYEQYF
CDR3 DNA: TGTGCCAGCAGCCCTAGCGGGAGTCCCTACGAGCAGTACTTC

D gene: TRBD2
J gene: TRBJ2-1
clone size: NA
V gene: TRBV4-1
CDR3 protein: CASSQTSGEYYNEQFF
CDR3 DNA: TGCGCCAGCAGCCAAACTAGCGGAGAATACTACAATGAGCAGTTCTTC

D gene: TRBD2
J gene: TRBJ2-7
clone size: NA
V gene: TRBV6-1
CDR3 protein: CASRGGTYEQYF
CDR3 DNA: TGTGCCAGCAGGGGGGGGACCTACGAGCAGTACTTC

D gene: NA
J gene: TRBJ2-7
clone size: NA
V gene: TRBV5-4
CDR3 protein: CASSLFGTYEQYF
CDR3 DNA: TGTGCCAGCAGCTTGTTCGGAACCTACGAGCAGTACTTC

D gene: NA
J gene: TRBJ2-7
clone size: NA
V gene: TRBV7-2
CDR3 protein: CASSLVWDYEQYF
CDR3 DNA: TGTGCCAGCAGCTTAGTTTGGGACTACGAGCAGTACTTC

D gene: NA
J gene: TRBJ1-3
clone size: NA
V gene: TRBV4-1
CDR3 protein: CASSQEGDSGNTIYF
CDR3 DNA: TGCGCCAGCAGCCAAGAAGGCGACTCTGGAAACACCATATATTTT

D gene: NA
J gene: TRBJ2-3
clone size: NA
V gene: TRBV19
CDR3 protein: CASSRDGFTDTQYF
CDR3 DNA: TGTGCCAGTAGCCGGGACGGTTTCACAGATACGCAGTATTTT

D gene: NA
J gene: TRBJ2-5
clone size: NA
V gene: TRBV2
CDR3 protein: CASSEVRFIQTQYF
CDR3 DNA: TGTGCCAGCAGTGAAGTCAGGTTTATACAGACCCAGTACTTC

D gene: TRBD1
J gene: TRBJ1-5
clone size: once
V gene: TRBV6-1
CDR3 protein: CASKVGTGGQPQHF
CDR3 DNA: TGTGCCAGCAAGGTGGGGACAGGGGGACAGCCCCAGCATTTT

D gene: TRBD2
J gene: TRBJ2-1
clone size: NA
V gene: TRBV14
CDR3 protein: CASSRTPPFSGEYNEQFF
CDR3 DNA: TGTGCCAGCAGCCGGACTCCCCCGTTTAGCGGGGAATACAATGAGCAGTTCTTC

D gene: TRBD2
J gene: TRBJ2-2
clone size: NA
V gene: TRBV5-1
CDR3 protein: CASSSGTSGKSAGELFF
CDR3 DNA: TGCGCCAGCAGCTCCGGGACTAGCGGGAAGTCTGCCGGGGAGCTGTTTTTT